This TCR beta chain was obtained from a study of CD8 T cells in Susac syndrome. Study-level information: Susac syndrome patients were untreated, on corticosteroids with some adding intravenous immunoglobulin, or on intravenous immunoglobulin only. Overall study findings and caveats: A relatively small number of individuals underwent TCR sequencing and HLA analysis.

Concerning this clonotype: What it recognizes is unknown.

A quantity of roughly 0.5 to 1 ug RNA underwent reverse transcription using random hexamers. One entry per CDR3 protein results from TCRdb running MiXCR on the immunoSEQ multiplex PCR reads. The table lists 180,000 or so distinct CDR3 sequences, around 94% of them singletons. This CDR3 has 17 amino acids. The trim removed 5 bases at V and 5 bases at J, leaving 17 bases unmatched. The germline gives CDR1 MDHEN, CDR2 SYDVKM. Peripheral blood CD8+ and CD4+ T cells were profiled by TCR beta sequencing. The sample taken for sequencing was CD4+ T cells from PBMCs. This clonotype was sampled from a human donor with Susac syndrome. This chain uses TRBV28 with TRBJ2-5; 7 bases line up with TRBD1. The CDR3 nucleotides read TGTGCCAGCAGTCCCCTCCCACCGGGACAGCTCAGGGAGACCCAGTACTTC. The encoded protein is CASSPLPPGQLRETQYF.